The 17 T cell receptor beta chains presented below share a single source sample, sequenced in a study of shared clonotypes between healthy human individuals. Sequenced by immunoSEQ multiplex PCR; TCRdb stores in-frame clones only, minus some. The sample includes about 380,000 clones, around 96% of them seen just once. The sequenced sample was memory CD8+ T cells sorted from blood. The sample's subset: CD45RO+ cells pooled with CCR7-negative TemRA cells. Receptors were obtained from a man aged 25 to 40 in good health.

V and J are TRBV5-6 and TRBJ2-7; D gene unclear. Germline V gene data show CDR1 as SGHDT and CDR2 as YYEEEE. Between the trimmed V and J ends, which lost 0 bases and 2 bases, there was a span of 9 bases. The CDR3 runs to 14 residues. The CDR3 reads CASSLGRPAYEQYF. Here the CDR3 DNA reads TGTGCCAGCAGCTTGGGACGACCGGCCTACGAGCAGTACTTC.

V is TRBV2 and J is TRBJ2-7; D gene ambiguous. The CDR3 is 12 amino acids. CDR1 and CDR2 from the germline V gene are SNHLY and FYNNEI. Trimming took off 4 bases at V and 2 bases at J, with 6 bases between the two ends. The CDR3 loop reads CASSGQTYEQYF. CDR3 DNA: TGTGCCAGCAGTGGACAAACCTACGAGCAGTACTTC. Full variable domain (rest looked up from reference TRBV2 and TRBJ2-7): EPEVTQTPSHQVTQMGQEVILRCVPISNHLYFYWYRQILGQKVEFLVSFYNNEISEKSEIFDDQFSVERPDGSNFTLKIRSTKLEDSAMYFCASSGQTYEQYFGPGTRLTVT.

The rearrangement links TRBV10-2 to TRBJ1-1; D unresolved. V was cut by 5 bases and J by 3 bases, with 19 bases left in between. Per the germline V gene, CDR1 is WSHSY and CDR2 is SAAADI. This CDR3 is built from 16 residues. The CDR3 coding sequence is TGCGCCAGCAGTCGTCGTACAAACATCGGGGACACTGAAGCTTTCTTT. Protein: CASSRRTNIGDTEAFF.

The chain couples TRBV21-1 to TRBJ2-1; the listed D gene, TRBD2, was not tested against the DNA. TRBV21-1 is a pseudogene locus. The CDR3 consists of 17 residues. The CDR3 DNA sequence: TGTGCCAGCAGCAAAAGGCGGGACTACTCCTTCTACAATGAGCAGTTCTTC. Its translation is CASSKRRDYSFYNEQFF.

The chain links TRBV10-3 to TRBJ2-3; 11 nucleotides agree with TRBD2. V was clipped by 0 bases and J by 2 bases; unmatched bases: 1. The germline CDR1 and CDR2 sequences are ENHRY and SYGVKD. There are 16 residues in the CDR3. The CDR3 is CAISESSGRATDTQYF. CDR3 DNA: TGTGCCATCAGTGAGTCTAGCGGGAGGGCCACAGATACGCAGTATTTT.

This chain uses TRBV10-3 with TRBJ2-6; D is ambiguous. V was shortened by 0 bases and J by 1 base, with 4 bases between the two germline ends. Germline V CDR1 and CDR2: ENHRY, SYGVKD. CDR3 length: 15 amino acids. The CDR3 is CAISESYSGANVLTF. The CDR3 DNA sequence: TGTGCCATCAGTGAGTCTTATTCTGGGGCCAACGTCCTGACTTTC.

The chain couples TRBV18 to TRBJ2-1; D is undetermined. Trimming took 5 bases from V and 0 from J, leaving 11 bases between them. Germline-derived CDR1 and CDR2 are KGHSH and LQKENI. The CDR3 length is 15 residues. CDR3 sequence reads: CASSDDRSSYNEQFF. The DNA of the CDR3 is TGTGCCAGCTCAGATGACCGTAGCTCCTACAATGAGCAGTTCTTC. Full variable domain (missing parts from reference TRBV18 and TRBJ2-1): NAGVMQNPRHLVRRRGQEARLRCSPMKGHSHVYWYRQLPEEGLKFMVYLQKENIIDESGMPKERFSAEFPKEGPSILRIQQVVRGDSAAYFCASSDDRSSYNEQFFGPGTRLTVL.

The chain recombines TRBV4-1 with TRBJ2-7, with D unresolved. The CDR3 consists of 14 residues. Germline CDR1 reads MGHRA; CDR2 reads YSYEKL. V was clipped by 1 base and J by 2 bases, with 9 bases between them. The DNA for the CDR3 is TGCGCCAGCAGCCAAGGTATGGGAACCTACGAGCAGTACTTC. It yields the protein CASSQGMGTYEQYF.

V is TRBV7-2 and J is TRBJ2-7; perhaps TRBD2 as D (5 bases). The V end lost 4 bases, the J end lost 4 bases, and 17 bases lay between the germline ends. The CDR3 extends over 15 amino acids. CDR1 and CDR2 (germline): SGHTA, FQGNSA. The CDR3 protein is CASSSQGGLRYEQYF. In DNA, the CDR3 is TGTGCCAGCAGCTCCCAAGGCGGACTTAGATACGAGCAGTACTTC.

The CDR3 loop reads CSARDRSSYEQYF. In DNA form, the CDR3 reads TGCAGCGCCCGCGACAGAAGCTCCTACGAGCAGTACTTC. The V and J genes are TRBV29-1 and TRBJ2-7, with D possibly being TRBD1 (5 bases). Trimming shortened V by 7 bases and J by 0 bases, and 13 bases separated the two germline ends. CDR1 and CDR2 from the germline V gene are SQVTM and ANQGSEA. The CDR3 is 13 residues long.

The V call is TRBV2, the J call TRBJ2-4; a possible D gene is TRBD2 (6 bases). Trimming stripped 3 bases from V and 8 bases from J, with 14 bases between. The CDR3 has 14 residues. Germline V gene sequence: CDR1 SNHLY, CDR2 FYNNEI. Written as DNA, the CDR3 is TGTGCCAGCAGTGACTTCGGCGGGACGTACATTCAGTACTTC. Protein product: CASSDFGGTYIQYF.

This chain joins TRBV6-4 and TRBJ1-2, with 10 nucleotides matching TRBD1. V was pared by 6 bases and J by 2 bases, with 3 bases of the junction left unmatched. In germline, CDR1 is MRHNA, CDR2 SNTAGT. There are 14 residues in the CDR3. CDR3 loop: CASRGQGLNYGYTF. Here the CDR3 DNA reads TGTGCCAGCAGGGGACAGGGGCTGAACTATGGCTACACCTTC.

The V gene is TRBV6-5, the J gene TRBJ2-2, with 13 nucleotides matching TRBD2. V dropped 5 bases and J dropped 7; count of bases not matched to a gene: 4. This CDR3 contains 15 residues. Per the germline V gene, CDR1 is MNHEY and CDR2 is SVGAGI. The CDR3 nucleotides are TGTGCCAGCAGTCAACTAGCGGGAGGGGGCGGGGAGCTGTTTTTT. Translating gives CASSQLAGGGGELFF.

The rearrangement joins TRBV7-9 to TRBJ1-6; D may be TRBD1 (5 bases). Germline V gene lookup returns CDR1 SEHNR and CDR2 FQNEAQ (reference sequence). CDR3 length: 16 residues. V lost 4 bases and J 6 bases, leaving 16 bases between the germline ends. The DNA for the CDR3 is TGTGCCAGCAGCTCAAAGGGGACTATTATTAATTCACCCCTCCACTTT. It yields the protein CASSSKGTIINSPLHF.

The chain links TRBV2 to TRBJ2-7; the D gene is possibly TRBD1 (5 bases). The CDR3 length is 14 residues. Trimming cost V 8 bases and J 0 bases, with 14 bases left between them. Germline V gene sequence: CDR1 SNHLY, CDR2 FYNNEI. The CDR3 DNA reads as TGTGCCAGCGGCCCCCCAGGGTTCTCCTACGAGCAGTACTTC. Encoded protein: CASGPPGFSYEQYF.

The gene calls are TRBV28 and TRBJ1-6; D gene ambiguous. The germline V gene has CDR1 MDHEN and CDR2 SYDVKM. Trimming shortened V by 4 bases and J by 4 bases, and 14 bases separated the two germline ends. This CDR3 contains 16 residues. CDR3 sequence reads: CASSSPRTEYNSPLHF. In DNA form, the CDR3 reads TGTGCCAGCAGTTCCCCCCGTACAGAGTATAATTCACCCCTCCACTTT.

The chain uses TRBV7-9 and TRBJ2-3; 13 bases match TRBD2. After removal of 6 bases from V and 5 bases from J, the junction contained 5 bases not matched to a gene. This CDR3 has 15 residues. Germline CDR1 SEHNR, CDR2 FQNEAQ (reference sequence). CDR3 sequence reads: CASRPLAGGQDTQYF. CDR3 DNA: TGTGCCAGCAGGCCACTAGCGGGAGGGCAAGATACGCAGTATTTT.